The next 2 T cell receptor beta chains were all read from a single sample in a study of blood T cell repertoires in COVID-19. Profiled with immunoSEQ multiplex PCR; TCRdb holds only in-frame clones, not every one. The sample has around 60,000 clones; roughly 90% are singletons. The sample taken for sequencing was peripheral blood. These receptors were taken from a human donor in a cohort sampled during active COVID-19.

The CDR3 region has the DNA TGTGCCAGCAGTGAAGGACAGGGGGTGATTCATGAGCAGTTCTTC. This sequence encodes CASSEGQGVIHEQFF. The chain carries TRBV6-1 and TRBJ2-1, with TRBD1 matching over 9 bases. Germline V lookup: CDR1 MNHNS, CDR2 SASEGT. The ends lost 1 base at V and 8 bases at J; junction bases unmatched: 6. The length of the CDR3 is 15 residues.

The rearrangement uses TRBV18 and TRBJ2-3, with TRBD1 as a possible D gene (5 bases). The V and J ends lost 6 bases and 6 bases respectively, with 13 bases between them. This CDR3 region has 13 residues. Per the germline V gene, CDR1 is KGHSH and CDR2 is LQKENI. CDR3 coding DNA: TGTGCCAGCTCGCTCCTTCAGGGCGATACGCAGTATTTT. It translates to CASSLLQGDTQYF.